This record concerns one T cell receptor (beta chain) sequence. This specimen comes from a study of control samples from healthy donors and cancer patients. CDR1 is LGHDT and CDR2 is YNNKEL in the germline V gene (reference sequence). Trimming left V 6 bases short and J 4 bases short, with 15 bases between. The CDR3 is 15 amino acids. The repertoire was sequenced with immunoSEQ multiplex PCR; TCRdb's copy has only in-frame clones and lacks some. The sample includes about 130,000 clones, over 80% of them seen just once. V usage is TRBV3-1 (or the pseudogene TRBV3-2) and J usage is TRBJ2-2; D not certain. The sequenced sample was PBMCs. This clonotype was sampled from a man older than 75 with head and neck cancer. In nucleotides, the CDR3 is TGTGCCAGCAGTTGGGCCGAGCGTGTCACCGGGGAGCTGTTTTTT. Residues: CASSWAERVTGELFF.